Following are 8 T cell receptor beta chains from one sample sequenced in a study of shared clonotypes between healthy human individuals. Generated by immunoSEQ multiplex PCR, the TCRdb table keeps only in-frame clones and is missing some. Here the sample spans millions of clones, about 95% being singletons. The naive CD8 fraction comprised CD45RO-negative cells positively selected for CCR7 and excluded terminally differentiated effector memory CD45RA+ cells. Sequencing was done on a sample of naive CD8+ T cells sorted from blood. These receptors were taken from a man aged 18-30 years in good health.

V and J are TRBV27 and TRBJ2-3; weak D call: TRBD2 (5 bases). The V end was cut by 5 bases, the J end by 3 bases, with 12 bases between. The CDR3 extends over 14 amino acids. Per the germline V gene, CDR1 is MNHEY and CDR2 is SMNVEV (reference sequence). CDR3 DNA: TGTGCCAGCAGTCCACTAGGTACGACAGATACGCAGTATTTT. As protein: CASSPLGTTDTQYF.

The chain is built from TRBV6-1 and TRBJ1-2; D might be TRBD1 (6 bases). This CDR3 region has 14 residues. Germline loops: CDR1 MNHNS, CDR2 SASEGT. The V end lost 5 bases, the J end lost 4 bases, and 14 bases lay between the germline ends. CDR3 sequence reads: CASSRGGAVYGYTF. CDR3 coding DNA: TGTGCCAGCAGTCGTGGGGGCGCGGTCTATGGCTACACCTTC.

J is TRBJ2-3 and V is TRBV9; 7 nucleotides agree with TRBD2. The CDR3 totals 14 residues. V dropped 0 bases and J dropped 6; count of bases not matched to a gene: 4. The V gene's germline CDR1 is SGDLS and CDR2 YYNGEE. The CDR3 nucleotides are TGTGCCAGCAGCGTAGAACTAGCGTCCGATACGCAGTATTTT. Translation gives CASSVELASDTQYF.

As concerns this clone: This same CDR3 is encoded by further DNA sequences in the sample. The genes are TRBV4-3 and TRBJ2-7; 9 bases are a match to TRBD2. With V trimmed by 1 base and J by 1 base, 2 bases remained unmatched. CDR3 length: 15 residues. Germline V CDR1 and CDR2: LGHNA, YSLEER. The DNA for the CDR3 is TGCGCCAGCAGCCAAGGTGCGGGAGGGTCCTACGAGCAGTACTTC. As protein: CASSQGAGGSYEQYF.

On this clone itself: Other DNA sequences from this sample encode an identical CDR3 as well. This chain links TRBV6-5 with TRBJ2-7; 10 bases are a match to TRBD2. In germline, CDR1 is MNHEY, CDR2 SVGAGI. V shed 6 bases and J 7 bases; nucleotides not matched to a gene: 6. The CDR3 covers 13 residues. The CDR3 nucleotides read TGTGCCAGCAGCCTAGCGGGAGTAGGAGAGCAGTACTTC. It yields the protein CASSLAGVGEQYF.

The gene calls are TRBV2 and TRBJ1-5, with D possibly being TRBD1 (6 bases). The germline V gene has CDR1 SNHLY and CDR2 FYNNEI. The CDR3 contains 15 residues. Trimming removed 0 bases at V and 7 bases at J, with 13 bases between. The CDR3, as DNA: TGTGCCAGCAGTGAAGCGCTTTCAGGGGCCCAGCCCCAGCATTTT. Translation: CASSEALSGAQPQHF.

The chain combines TRBV6-4 with TRBJ2-7; TRBD1 matches at 7 bases. The CDR3 consists of 15 residues. The V and J ends lost 7 bases and 0 bases, in that order; junction bases with no gene match: 9. Germline loops: CDR1 MRHNA, CDR2 SNTAGT. CDR3 sequence reads: CASKPETGHSYEQYF. The CDR3 nucleotides are TGTGCCAGCAAGCCCGAGACAGGGCACTCCTACGAGCAGTACTTC.

This clone was detected only a few times. The V and J genes are TRBV25-1 and TRBJ1-2; D is ambiguous. V gave up 8 bases and J gave up 4 bases, with 11 bases separating them. Germline V gene lookup returns CDR1 MGHDK and CDR2 SYGVNS. This CDR3 is built from 12 residues. CDR3 in amino acids: CASGSFGYGYTF. CDR3 sequence (DNA): TGTGCCAGCGGGTCTTTTGGCTATGGCTACACCTTC.